This entry lists 32 T cell receptor beta chains sequenced from one sample in a study of metastatic and nonmetastatic thyroid tumors (dated by TCRdb to about 2020). No patient had received any treatment before thyroid surgery. Library construction relied on PCR. Data came from an Illumina HiSeq 4000. TCRdb took the public reads, trimmed them with fastp at Q25, ran MiXCR for clone calling and kept in-frame beta chains. The sample profile shows approximately 25,000 clones; 20% to 30% of them were found once. The ten largest clonotypes hold about 18% of the sample. The sequencing sample was made of blood. The receptor source for this set is a male donor with papillary thyroid cancer or a benign thyroid nodule (not recorded which). Some clones in this sample may be carry-over from other donors' samples.

This clone was seen a few times. The chain employs TRBV10-3 and TRBJ2-3; 14 bases match TRBD2. Trimming cost V 6 bases and J 2 bases; bases outside gene matches: 1. CDR3 length equals 15 residues. The germline gives CDR1 ENHRY, CDR2 SYGVKD. CDR3 nucleotide sequence: TGTGCCATCAGGGGACTAGCGGGGGACACAGATACGCAGTATTTT. It is translated as CAIRGLAGDTDTQYF.

The chain recombines TRBV4-3 with TRBJ1-6; D may be TRBD1 (5 bases). The CDR3 is made up of 13 amino acids. The V end lost 6 bases, the J end lost 5 bases, and 8 bases lay between the germline ends. Germline CDR1 reads LGHNA; CDR2 reads YSLEER. The CDR3 loop is CASSTDNNSPLHF. As DNA, the CDR3 is TGCGCCAGCAGTACGGACAATAATTCACCCCTCCACTTT.

This chain connects TRBV2 to TRBJ2-3; D remains ambiguous. V was shortened by 1 base and J by 11 bases, with 7 bases between the two germline ends. Per the germline V gene, CDR1 is SNHLY and CDR2 is FYNNEI. The CDR3 spans 11 residues. CDR3 DNA: TGTGCCAGCAGTGAAGTGGGTATGCAGTATTTT. Translated: CASSEVGMQYF.

Turning to this clone: At one end, the junction sequence differs from germline, possibly due to a read error. The V gene is TRBV6-1, the J gene TRBJ2-1, with D maybe TRBD2 (5 bases). The CDR3 sequence is 13 residues long. CDR1 and CDR2 from the germline V gene are MNHNS and SASEGT. Written as DNA, the CDR3 is TGTTCCAGCGGTAGGCCCACCTACAATGAGCAGTTCTTC. Its protein is CSSGRPTYNEQFF.

This clone was seen only a few times. This chain uses TRBV25-1 with TRBJ1-3, with no clear D. This CDR3 has 10 amino acids. Trimming left V 4 bases short and J 5 bases short, with 0 bases between. CDR1 is MGHDK and CDR2 is SYGVNS in the germline V gene. The CDR3 DNA reads as TGTGCCAGCAGTGGAAACACCATATATTTT. Translation gives CASSGNTIYF.

This clone is judged medium-sized (0.01 to 0.1%). The rearrangement links TRBV6-1 to TRBJ2-7; the D is unclear. The length of the CDR3 is 13 residues. The germline V gene encodes CDR1 MNHNS and CDR2 SASEGT. V lost 11 bases, J lost 7 bases, and 21 bases lay in between. The CDR3: CAGRTPAKREQYF. Here the CDR3 DNA reads TGTGCCGGGCGAACACCCGCTAAACGGGAGCAGTACTTC.

Ten or more counts support this clone. This rearrangement joins TRBV6-5 to TRBJ1-4; tentatively, D is TRBD1 (5 bases). CDR1 MNHEY and CDR2 SVGAGI come from the germline V gene. The CDR3 runs to 16 residues. The V and J ends lost 5 bases and 0 bases respectively, with 13 bases between them. Here the CDR3 DNA reads TGTGCCAGCAGTACTCAGGACACGGCAACTAATGAAAAACTGTTTTTT. It is translated as CASSTQDTATNEKLFF.

This clone is categorized as medium-sized. The rearrangement joins TRBV5-1 to TRBJ2-1; D is ambiguous. V lost 5 bases to trimming and J lost 6 bases, with 6 bases between them. The CDR3 loop spans 11 amino acids. The V gene's germline CDR1 is SGHRS and CDR2 YFSETQ. The CDR3 sequence: CASRLTNEQFF. The DNA of the CDR3 is TGCGCCAGCAGACTAACCAATGAGCAGTTCTTC.

The gene calls are TRBV13 and TRBJ2-3, with 7 bases that match TRBD2. V shed 0 bases, J shed 4 bases, and the junction held 10 bases outside the gene matches. This CDR3 contains 17 residues. The germline V gene encodes CDR1 PRHDT and CDR2 FYEKMQ (reference sequence). The CDR3 region is CASSLGSAQGGPDTQYF. Here the CDR3 DNA reads TGTGCCAGCAGCTTAGGATCGGCGCAGGGAGGGCCAGATACGCAGTATTTT.

At least ten counts were recorded for this clone. The chain employs TRBV6-2 or TRBV6-3 and TRBJ2-5; 9 bases agree with TRBD2. This CDR3 contains 16 residues. Trimming cost V 3 bases and J 3 bases; bases outside gene matches: 8. Per germline, CDR1 MNHEY and CDR2 SVGEGT. The CDR3 DNA follows: TGTGCCAGCAGTTATTTCGGCGGCGGGAGGGAAGAGACCCAGTACTTC. Its protein is CASSYFGGGREETQYF.

The rearrangement links TRBV5-1 to TRBJ1-2; D remains ambiguous. Trimming cost V 0 bases and J 4 bases, with 13 bases left between them. The germline gives CDR1 SGHRS, CDR2 YFSETQ. This CDR3 contains 15 residues. The CDR3 sequence: CASSLELENTYGYTF. The CDR3 region has the DNA TGCGCCAGCAGCTTGGAGTTGGAGAATACCTATGGCTACACCTTC.

Remarks on this clone: This clone may be a read error of a much larger clone one base away. The conserved final phenylalanine or tryptophan is absent from the CDR3, which likely points to a read error. The J gene is TRBJ2-5, the V gene TRBV20-1; 12 bases align to TRBD2. The CDR3 is 13 amino acids. V gave up 8 bases and J gave up 5 bases; unmatched junction bases: 6. Germline V gene sequence: CDR1 DFQATT, CDR2 SNEGSKA (reference sequence). Here the CDR3 reads CSSATSGGETQYL. In nucleotides, the CDR3 is TGCAGTTCTGCGACTAGCGGGGGTGAGACCCAGTACCTC.

V usage is TRBV6-2 or TRBV6-3 and J usage is TRBJ1-5; D is unresolved. Trimming took 11 bases from V and 5 from J, leaving 13 bases between them. Looked up from germline, CDR1 is MNHEY and CDR2 is SVGEGT. The CDR3 length is 12 residues. CDR3 DNA sequence: TGTGCCTGCAACCACCCGCATCAGCCCCAGCATTTT. Its protein product is CACNHPHQPQHF.

This clone was detected ten times or more. The chain links TRBV20-1 to TRBJ2-2, with 10 bases that match TRBD2. The V and J ends lost 0 bases and 6 bases, in that order; junction bases with no gene match: 7. Germline V CDR1 and CDR2: DFQATT, SNEGSKA (reference sequence). The CDR3 covers 16 residues. The CDR3 nucleotides read TGCAGTGCTAGAGATAGGCTAGCGGGAGTCTCCGGGGAGCTGTTTTTT. Its protein product is CSARDRLAGVSGELFF.

This clone ranks as medium-sized. The chain recombines TRBV9 with TRBJ1-2; no definite D call. Germline CDR1 and CDR2: SGDLS and YYNGEE. CDR3 length: 15 amino acids. V lost 3 bases and J lost 4, with 16 bases in between. The DNA of the CDR3 is TGTGCCAGCAGCGGACTACCGGGCCCTCTCTATGGCTACACCTTC. It translates to CASSGLPGPLYGYTF.

On this clone itself: This is likely a read error, given that the CDR3 carries no conserved phenylalanine or tryptophan at its end. The chain combines TRBV9 with TRBJ2-7, with 8 bases lining up with TRBD1. The V and J ends lost 2 bases and 4 bases, in that order; junction bases with no gene match: 5. CDR1 is SGDLS and CDR2 is YYNGEE in the germline V gene. This CDR3 contains 14 residues. The CDR3 DNA reads as TGTGCCAGCAGCGTGGACAGGGTTGGGTACGAGCAGTACATC. Translating gives CASSVDRVGYEQYI.

This clone was counted ten times or more. The chain is built from TRBV28 and TRBJ2-1, with D hard to call. V was cut by 5 bases and J by 0 bases, with 11 bases left in between. Germline V gives CDR1 MDHEN, CDR2 SYDVKM. The CDR3 extends over 15 amino acids. This CDR3 is CASSPRGISYNEQFF. CDR3 in DNA: TGTGCCAGCAGTCCGAGAGGAATCTCCTACAATGAGCAGTTCTTC. The full variable domain, with the rest looked up from reference TRBV28 and TRBJ2-1, is DVKVTQSSRYLVKRTGEKVFLECVQDMDHENMFWYRQDPGLGLRLIYFSYDVKMKEKGDIPEGYSVSREKKERFSLILESASTNQTSMYLCASSPRGISYNEQFFGPGTRLTVL.

This clone was counted many times. The junction departs from germline at one end; a sequencing error may be responsible. Other DNA variants within this sample encode the same CDR3. The chain has TRBV29-1 and TRBJ2-5; the D call may be TRBD1 or TRBD2 (5 bases each). Germline-derived CDR1 and CDR2 are SQVTM and ANQGSEA. The CDR3 consists of 11 residues. The CDR3 region has the DNA TGCAGCGTTGAACCCCCGGGACCTAGGGAGTTC. It codes for CSVEPPGPREF.

This clone was observed at least ten times. V is TRBV10-3 and J is TRBJ2-1; D is undetermined. The V end lost 7 bases, the J end lost 10 bases, and 11 bases lay between the germline ends. Germline V gene data show CDR1 as ENHRY and CDR2 as SYGVKD. This CDR3 has 11 residues. The CDR3 bases are TGTGCCATCACCGCCGGGTTGGAGCAGTTCTTC. It encodes CAITAGLEQFF.

This clone was seen more than once but under ten times. The gene calls are TRBV6-1 and TRBJ2-7; no firm D call. Germline V gene data show CDR1 as MNHNS and CDR2 as SASEGT. The CDR3 runs to 13 residues. Trimming cost V 9 bases and J 1 base, with 13 bases left between them. The CDR3 DNA sequence: TGTGCCAGTTCCCCAGGACCTTCCTACGAGCAGTACGTC. It is translated as CASSPGPSYEQYV.

This clone was recorded at least ten times. It may be a read error: a sequence one base away is much more abundant. The rearrangement uses TRBV5-1 and TRBJ1-5; D is perhaps TRBD1 (6 bases). CDR1 SGHRS and CDR2 YFSETQ come from the germline V gene. The CDR3 is 14 residues long. CDR3 sequence reads: CAGSSGSPGEPQHF. Written as DNA, the CDR3 is TGCGCCGGCAGCTCCGGGTCACCAGGGGAGCCCCAGCATTTT.

This clone was observed at least ten times. The chain uses TRBV19 and TRBJ1-5, with D tentatively TRBD1 (6 bases). Germline lookup yields CDR1 LNHDA and CDR2 SQIVND (reference sequence). V was shortened by 5 bases and J by 7 bases, with 18 bases between the two germline ends. This CDR3 is 15 amino acids long. In DNA form, the CDR3 reads TGTGCCAGTAGTCCCGCCGACAGGATGGGGCAGCCCCAGCATTTT. As protein: CASSPADRMGQPQHF.

The rearrangement uses TRBV25-1 and TRBJ2-2; maybe TRBD2 (6 bases). CDR3 size: 13 residues. Germline V gene sequence: CDR1 MGHDK, CDR2 SYGVNS. Trimming left V 8 bases short and J 8 bases short, with 15 bases between. CDR3 residues: CASHSGLLGELFF. CDR3 in DNA: TGTGCCAGCCACTCGGGACTTCTGGGGGAGCTGTTTTTT. The variable domain in full, completed from reference TRBV25-1 and TRBJ2-2, reads EADIYQTPRYLVIGTGKKITLECSQTMGHDKMYWYQQDPGMELHLIHYSYGVNSTEKGDLSSESTVSRIRTEHFPLTLESARPSHTSQYLCASHSGLLGELFFGEGSRLTVL.

This clone has a handful of counts. This chain uses TRBV9 with TRBJ2-5, with 7 bases lining up with TRBD2. Germline trimming cut 0 bases from V and 3 bases from J; bases unmatched to any gene: 11. The V gene's germline CDR1 is SGDLS and CDR2 YYNGEE. The CDR3 is 17 amino acids. CDR3 DNA: TGTGCCAGCAGCGTAGGACCCAAGGTGGGGGGGGAAGAGACCCAGTACTTC. Translating gives CASSVGPKVGGEETQYF. Complete variable domain (other parts from reference TRBV9 and TRBJ2-5): DSGVTQTPKHLITATGQRVTLRCSPRSGDLSVYWYQQSLDQGLQFLIQYYNGEERAKGNILERFSAQQFPDLHSELNLSSLELGDSALYFCASSVGPKVGGEETQYFGPGTRLLVL.

This clone is labeled medium-sized (0.01 to 0.1%). The genes are TRBV6-5 and TRBJ2-7; D remains unclear. Germline V CDR1 and CDR2: MNHEY, SVGAGI. The CDR3 contains 14 residues. Between the trimmed V and J ends, which lost 1 base and 3 bases, there was a span of 10 bases. The CDR3 DNA sequence: TGTGCCAGCAGTTACTGGGCGGATAGCTACGAGCAGTACTTC. Translating gives CASSYWADSYEQYF.

This clone has ten or more counts. This chain connects TRBV2 to TRBJ2-3; D is ambiguous. CDR1 and CDR2 (germline): SNHLY, FYNNEI. V was trimmed by 3 bases and J by 3 bases, leaving 7 bases between them. The CDR3 contains 13 residues. The CDR3 nucleotides are TGTGCCAGCAGTGATTTTAGGACAGATACGCAGTATTTT. Protein sequence: CASSDFRTDTQYF. Full variable domain (missing parts from reference TRBV2 and TRBJ2-3): EPEVTQTPSHQVTQMGQEVILRCVPISNHLYFYWYRQILGQKVEFLVSFYNNEISEKSEIFDDQFSVERPDGSNFTLKIRSTKLEDSAMYFCASSDFRTDTQYFGPGTRLTVL.

This clone was picked up many times. The chain combines TRBV30 with TRBJ1-4; D is possibly TRBD1 (5 bases). CDR1 and CDR2 from the germline V gene are GTSNPN and SVGIG (reference sequence). This CDR3 has 12 amino acids. V lost 5 bases, J lost 5 bases, and 9 bases lay in between. CDR3 bases: TGTGCCTGGCAAGCAGGGAATGAAAAACTGTTTTTT. This codes for CAWQAGNEKLFF. Full variable domain (outside the CDR3, taken from reference TRBV30 and TRBJ1-4): SQTIHQWPATLVQPVGSPLSLECTVEGTSNPNLYWYRQAAGRGLQLLFYSVGIGQISSEVPQNLSASRPQDRQFILSSKKLLLSDSGFYLCAWQAGNEKLFFGSGTQLSVL.

The table lists this clone with a few counts. The gene calls are TRBV27 and TRBJ2-1; 8 bases agree with TRBD1. The CDR3 is made up of 17 amino acids. Germline V gene sequence: CDR1 MNHEY, CDR2 SMNVEV (reference sequence). V dropped 1 base and J dropped 3; count of bases not matched to a gene: 8. The CDR3 spells CASSLFPTGVRYNEQFF. CDR3 nucleotides: TGTGCCAGCAGTTTATTCCCGACAGGGGTACGCTACAATGAGCAGTTCTTC.

This clone was detected once. The chain employs TRBV20-1 and TRBJ2-7, with 10 bases lining up with TRBD2. Germline assignment: CDR1 DFQATT and CDR2 SNEGSKA (reference sequence). The CDR3 has 14 amino acids. V shed 2 bases, J shed 2 bases, and the junction held 3 bases outside the gene matches. CDR3 sequence reads: CSARQAGGPYEQYF. DNA of the CDR3: TGCAGTGCTAGACAAGCGGGAGGGCCCTACGAGCAGTACTTC.

This clone occurred many times. The chain links TRBV19 to TRBJ2-1; 7 positions match TRBD2. This CDR3 has 16 residues. CDR1 is LNHDA, CDR2 SQIVND, per germline (reference sequence). V shed 7 bases, J shed 2 bases, and the junction held 11 bases outside the gene matches. The CDR3 here is CASTPHGAGAYNEQFF. CDR3 DNA: TGTGCCAGTACCCCCCATGGGGCGGGAGCCTACAATGAGCAGTTCTTC. The full variable domain, rest sourced from reference TRBV19 and TRBJ2-1, is DGGITQSPKYLFRKEGQNVTLSCEQNLNHDAMYWYRQDPGQGLRLIYYSQIVNDFQKGDIAEGYSVSREKKESFPLTVTSAQKNPTAFYLCASTPHGAGAYNEQFFGPGTRLTVL.

On this clone: One end of the junction varies from germline; a read error may be responsible. This chain connects TRBV6-1 to TRBJ2-1, with D perhaps TRBD1 (6 bases). CDR1 is MNHNS, CDR2 SASEGT, per germline. CDR3 size: 13 residues. CDR3 in amino acids: CASSDMRDNEQFF. In DNA, the CDR3 is TGTGCCAGCAGTGATATGAGGGACAATGAGCAATTCTTC.

This clone was recorded many times. The chain links TRBV20-1 to TRBJ2-3; tentatively, D is TRBD1 or TRBD2 (5 bases each). Trimming took 6 bases from V and 4 from J, leaving 14 bases between them. CDR3 length: 13 amino acids. CDR1 and CDR2 from the germline V gene are DFQATT and SNEGSKA (reference sequence). The CDR3 loop reads CSAHGAPADTQYF. The CDR3 DNA reads TGCAGTGCCCACGGGGCCCCGGCAGATACGCAGTATTTT.